These 9 T cell receptor beta chains share one sample of origin, sequenced in a study of cytomegalovirus exposure and HLA in healthy donors listed by TCRdb under 2017. Libraries were made using the immunoSEQ multiplex PCR assay. The multiplex PCR relied on a mix of 60 forward primers for TCR Vbeta segments and 13 reverse primers for TCR Jbeta segments. As stored in TCRdb, this immuneACCESS dataset retains in-frame rearrangements with V and J assigned. A fraction of the clones does not appear; measured against another copy, unresolved V genes explain less than half of the discrepancy, and the remainder lacks a known reason. This sample is represented by 94,000 or so clones; around 70% of them were singletons. Under 10% of the sample belongs to the ten largest clones. Sequenced sample: PBMCs. The receptors shown here come from a man aged 55 to 70 in good health and CMV-seronegative.

The chain carries TRBV19 and TRBJ2-3; D possibly corresponds to TRBD1 (6 bases). Germline V gene data show CDR1 as LNHDA and CDR2 as SQIVND (reference sequence). The CDR3 spans 17 residues. Trimming left V 6 bases short and J 3 bases short, with 22 bases between. The CDR3 DNA sequence: TGTGCCAGTAGCCCAGGGGTCATTCGGGGAAGGACAGATACGCAGTATTTT. Translated: CASSPGVIRGRTDTQYF.

V usage is TRBV29-1 and J usage is TRBJ2-7; D possibly corresponds to TRBD2 (6 bases). CDR1 and CDR2 (germline): SQVTM, ANQGSEA. Deletions cut 7 bases from V and 6 bases from J, with 16 bases between. CDR3 length: 12 amino acids. This CDR3 is CSATSFKSEQYF. CDR3 bases: TGCAGCGCGACTAGTTTTAAGTCCGAGCAGTACTTC.

J is TRBJ1-6 and V is TRBV6-5, with D tentatively TRBD1 (5 bases). The germline V gene encodes CDR1 MNHEY and CDR2 SVGAGI. The V end lost 4 bases, the J end lost 9 bases, and 16 bases lay between the germline ends. The CDR3 has 15 residues. CDR3 coding DNA: TGTGCCAGCAGTTTGTTTGGGCAGGGAGGTTCACCCCTCCACTTT. Translation: CASSLFGQGGSPLHF.

The gene calls are TRBV9 and TRBJ2-7; a weak D match, TRBD1 (6 bases). V lost 3 bases to trimming and J lost 3 bases, with 13 bases between them. The germline V gene encodes CDR1 SGDLS and CDR2 YYNGEE. CDR3 length: 14 amino acids. Written as DNA, the CDR3 is TGTGCCAGCAGCGCCGGGACAACGATCTACGAGCAGTACTTC. It is translated as CASSAGTTIYEQYF.

The rearrangement links TRBV4-3 to TRBJ2-5, with D perhaps TRBD2 (5 bases). Germline CDR1 reads LGHNA; CDR2 reads YSLEER. This CDR3 is 17 amino acids long. V lost 0 bases and J lost 1, with 15 bases in between. The CDR3 DNA reads as TGCGCCAGCAGCCAAGAAAGGGTGGGAGTCCCCCAAGAGACCCAGTACTTC. Encoded protein: CASSQERVGVPQETQYF.

This clone was observed a handful of times. The rearrangement uses TRBV6-6 and TRBJ2-7; 11 bases fit TRBD1. The CDR3 spans 13 residues. Germline V gene data show CDR1 as MNHNY and CDR2 as SVGAGI (reference sequence). Unmatched junction bases numbered 3, after V lost 6 bases and J lost 5 bases. The CDR3 region has the DNA TGTGCCAGCAGCAGGGACAGGGGGGACGAGCAGTACTTC. This sequence encodes CASSRDRGDEQYF.

The chain has TRBV19 and TRBJ1-5; maybe TRBD1 (6 bases). V gave up 3 bases and J gave up 6 bases, with 27 bases separating them. The CDR3 is 19 residues long. CDR1 and CDR2 from the germline V gene are LNHDA and SQIVND (reference sequence). CDR3: CASSIVGPGVQSDGQPQHF. CDR3 DNA: TGTGCCAGTAGTATTGTCGGGCCAGGGGTACAGTCAGATGGTCAGCCCCAGCATTTT.

In this sample, this clone turned up once. The chain recombines TRBV7-8 with TRBJ2-3, with D possibly being TRBD2 (6 bases). The CDR3 has 17 amino acids. Germline loops: CDR1 SGHVS, CDR2 FQNEAQ. Deletions cut 1 base from V and 0 bases from J, with 14 bases between. The CDR3 protein is CASSLVGAGTSTDTQYF. The CDR3 region has the DNA TGTGCCAGCAGCTTAGTTGGGGCGGGGACTAGCACAGATACGCAGTATTTT.

This clone was picked up a small number of times. The J gene is TRBJ2-7, the V gene TRBV15, with TRBD2 matching 7 bases. Trimming at V came to 0 bases and at J to 1 base, leaving 0 bases not matched to a gene. This CDR3 is 14 amino acids long. Per the germline V gene, CDR1 is LNHNV and CDR2 is YYDKDF (reference sequence). The CDR3: CATSREGGSYEQYF. The CDR3, as DNA: TGTGCCACCAGCAGAGAGGGGGGGTCCTACGAGCAGTACTTC.